This T cell receptor (beta chain) was recorded in a study of blood T cell repertoires in COVID-19. Study context: Samples of COVID-19 (acute and convalescent) were obtained from the United States, Italy and Spain. Sources were T cells, B-cell-depleted T cells, or PBMCs; the material itself was cDNA or gDNA.

The V gene's germline CDR1 is SGDLS and CDR2 YYNGEE. The CDR3 has 15 amino acids. V gave up 2 bases and J gave up 5 bases, with 15 bases separating them. Original processing methods: Amplified reference gene primers provided the basis for estimating nucleated cell counts. Profiled with immunoSEQ multiplex PCR; TCRdb holds only in-frame clones, not every one. V and J calls and clone size follow that table, whereas D and trimming were derived from the DNA. In the table there are around 190,000 clones, approximately 90% of which are singletons. This rearrangement joins TRBV9 to TRBJ2-3; a weak D match, TRBD2 (6 bases). Sequences were obtained from peripheral blood. This TCR was sampled from a human donor in a cohort sampled during active COVID-19. DNA for the CDR3: TGTGCCAGCAGCGTGAGGACTGCCGGGGGAGATACGCAGTATTTT. Its protein is CASSVRTAGGDTQYF.